This TCR beta chain was captured in a study of monozygotic twins with inflammatory bowel disease. Study-level findings and limits: Similarity of repertoires did not differ between concordant and discordant twins, possibly from limited power. Sharing of clonotypes with others was lower in IBD patients than in healthy twins, and this was especially so with disease activity.

One entry per CDR3 protein, without DNA, is what TCRdb gives after re-calling the 5' RACE reads. This listing includes about 380,000 distinct CDR3 sequences. Concerning this clonotype: Its target is not known.

Sequencing input: blood. The sequence was collected from a human donor with ulcerative colitis or Crohn's disease, or a healthy co-twin of an affected twin (not recorded which).

The CDR3: CASSSGLRSRVEAFF. V and J are TRBV27 and TRBJ1-1. The V gene's germline CDR1 is MNHEY and CDR2 SMNVEV (reference sequence). There are 15 residues in the CDR3.